These 23 T cell receptor beta chains originate from one sample sequenced in a study of cytomegalovirus exposure and HLA in healthy donors (TCRdb year 2017). Libraries were made using the immunoSEQ multiplex PCR assay. For the multiplex PCR, a mixture combining 60 forward primers for TCR Vbeta segments and 13 reverse primers for TCR Jbeta segments was used. TCRdb mirrors the immuneACCESS table, restricted to in-frame sequences. Some clones are absent from its copies; in checked studies, under half trace to an unresolved V gene, and the reason for the others is unknown. The sample has about 160,000 clones on record. The ten largest clones represent under 2% of the sample. The sequenced sample was PBMCs. The source of these receptors is a woman aged 50 to 60 in good health and CMV-seronegative.

This chain joins TRBV28 and TRBJ1-1, with D tentatively TRBD1 (5 bases). This CDR3 comprises 16 residues. Per germline, CDR1 MDHEN and CDR2 SYDVKM. V lost 4 bases and J 3 bases, leaving 18 bases between the germline ends. For the CDR3, the DNA is TGTGCCAGCAGTTCGGGGGGGGGACGTCGCGACACTGAAGCTTTCTTT. The encoded protein is CASSSGGGRRDTEAFF.

The rearrangement joins TRBV2 to TRBJ1-5, with 8 bases matching TRBD1. From germline, CDR1 is SNHLY and CDR2 FYNNEI. The CDR3 loop spans 16 amino acids. V shed 6 bases and J 7 bases; nucleotides not matched to a gene: 14. The CDR3 region has the DNA TGTGCCAGCAGCGACCCGGACAGGGTATACGACCAGCCCCAGCATTTT. This translates into CASSDPDRVYDQPQHF.

The chain recombines TRBV5-4 with TRBJ2-7; 8 bases map to TRBD1. There are 18 residues in the CDR3. Trimming cost V 0 bases and J 3 bases; bases outside gene matches: 14. Germline loops: CDR1 SGHNT, CDR2 YYREEE (reference sequence). CDR3 bases: TGTGCCAGCAGCTTGGGATTCGGAACGGACAGGGATCGCTACGAGCAGTACTTC. Translated: CASSLGFGTDRDRYEQYF.

The chain links TRBV29-1 to TRBJ1-2; possible D gene TRBD1, 5 bases. The CDR3 is 14 amino acids. V was cut by 3 bases and J by 1 base, with 12 bases left in between. Germline CDR1 reads SQVTM; CDR2 reads ANQGSEA. The CDR3 DNA sequence: TGCAGCGTTGAGCCCAGGGAGGGTAACTATGGCTACACCTTC. This codes for CSVEPREGNYGYTF.

As to this clone: Other DNA sequences from this sample encode an identical CDR3 as well. V is TRBV7-9 and J is TRBJ2-1, with TRBD1 matching over 7 bases. From germline, CDR1 is SEHNR and CDR2 FQNEAQ (reference sequence). The CDR3 has 14 amino acids. Trimming at V came to 3 bases and at J to 3 bases, leaving 2 bases not matched to a gene. This CDR3 reads CASSLGQNYNEQFF. The CDR3 region has the DNA TGTGCCAGCAGCTTGGGACAGAACTACAATGAGCAGTTCTTC.

This chain joins TRBV5-1 and TRBJ2-5; 10 bases are shared with TRBD1. Germline trimming cut 0 bases from V and 3 bases from J; bases unmatched to any gene: 2. This CDR3 is built from 15 residues. The germline CDR1 and CDR2 sequences are SGHRS and YFSETQ. CDR3 in DNA: TGCGCCAGCAGCTTGGGGGGGACAGGGGAAGAGACCCAGTACTTC. Protein product: CASSLGGTGEETQYF.

This sequence joins TRBV25-1 and TRBJ1-4, with D uncertain. Per germline, CDR1 MGHDK and CDR2 SYGVNS. The ends were cut back, 3 bases at V and 0 bases at J, with 8 bases in the middle. The CDR3 is made up of 15 amino acids. The CDR3 DNA reads TGTGCCAGCAGTGACAGGAGGGCAACTAATGAAAAACTGTTTTTT. Its translation: CASSDRRATNEKLFF.

The gene calls are TRBV2 and TRBJ2-7, with D perhaps TRBD2 (5 bases). The CDR3 loop spans 16 amino acids. V lost 1 base and J lost 0, with 13 bases in between. Germline values: CDR1 SNHLY, CDR2 FYNNEI. CDR3 protein: CASSEGLGESSYEQYF. The CDR3 DNA follows: TGTGCCAGCAGTGAAGGACTCGGGGAAAGCTCCTACGAGCAGTACTTC.

The gene calls are TRBV19 and TRBJ1-1; D might be TRBD1 (6 bases). Trimming stripped 5 bases from V and 3 bases from J, with 13 bases between. Germline loops: CDR1 LNHDA, CDR2 SQIVND (reference sequence). The CDR3 runs to 14 residues. CDR3 in amino acids: CASSRVGADTEAFF. The CDR3 nucleotides are TGTGCCAGTAGTCGCGTGGGGGCTGACACTGAAGCTTTCTTT.

The chain has TRBV28 and TRBJ2-2; 11 positions match TRBD1. V shed 7 bases, J shed 8 bases, and the junction held 12 bases outside the gene matches. Germline CDR1 and CDR2: MDHEN and SYDVKM. This CDR3 has 16 amino acids. The CDR3 loop reads CASISPGQGASGELFF. CDR3 DNA sequence: TGTGCCAGCATCTCCCCAGGACAGGGGGCGTCGGGGGAGCTGTTTTTT.

V is TRBV9 and J is TRBJ1-5; D is uncertain. Germline values: CDR1 SGDLS, CDR2 YYNGEE. CDR3 length: 13 amino acids. V lost 0 bases, J lost 12 bases, and 13 bases lay in between. CDR3 DNA: TGTGCCAGCAGCGTAGAAGAGGGCCTGGGCCAGCATTTT. Translated: CASSVEEGLGQHF.

The genes are TRBV14 and TRBJ2-1; tentative D call: TRBD2 (7 bases). CDR3 length equals 16 residues. V was shortened by 4 bases and J by 2 bases, with 15 bases between the two germline ends. Germline V gene lookup returns CDR1 SGHDN and CDR2 FVKESK. CDR3 DNA: TGTGCCAGCAGCCGATTGGGGGGGACAACCTACAATGAGCAGTTCTTC. It translates to CASSRLGGTTYNEQFF. The full variable domain, completed using reference TRBV14 and TRBJ2-1, is EAGVTQFPSHSVIEKGQTVTLRCDPISGHDNLYWYRRVMGKEIKFLLHFVKESKQDESGMPNNRFLAERTGGTYSTLKVQPAELEDSGVYFCASSRLGGTTYNEQFFGPGTRLTVL.

The rearrangement uses TRBV4-1 and TRBJ2-2; 9 nucleotides align to TRBD1. V lost 2 bases to trimming and J lost 4 bases; unmatched junction nucleotides: 8. This CDR3 has 17 amino acids. CDR1 and CDR2 (germline): MGHRA, YSYEKL. Here the CDR3 DNA reads TGCGCCAGCAGCCAAAGACAGGGGGGGACCAGCACCGGGGAGCTGTTTTTT. Translation gives CASSQRQGGTSTGELFF.

The CDR3 bases are TGTGCCAGCAGCCAAGATGGAGTCTACGGGGGGGGTACGGAGACCCAGTACTTC. It codes for CASSQDGVYGGGTETQYF. This chain uses TRBV4-2 with TRBJ2-5, with 8 bases that match TRBD2. Germline V CDR1 and CDR2: LGHNA, YNFKEQ. Germline trimming cut 0 bases from V and 5 bases from J; bases unmatched to any gene: 14. This CDR3 is built from 18 residues.

The genes are TRBV9 and TRBJ2-4, with 8 bases that match TRBD2. CDR3 length equals 12 residues. V trimming: 3 bases; J trimming: 9 bases; junction bases outside the gene matches: 2. Germline CDR1 is SGDLS and CDR2 is YYNGEE. The chain's CDR3 is CASSARGGIQYF. CDR3 nucleotide sequence: TGTGCCAGCAGCGCCCGGGGGGGCATTCAGTACTTC. Together with reference TRBV9 and TRBJ2-4, the CDR3 gives the full variable domain: DSGVTQTPKHLITATGQRVTLRCSPRSGDLSVYWYQQSLDQGLQFLIQYYNGEERAKGNILERFSAQQFPDLHSELNLSSLELGDSALYFCASSARGGIQYFGAGTRLSVL.

The rearrangement uses TRBV19 and TRBJ1-2, with TRBD1 matching 9 bases. Trimming took 6 bases from V and 3 from J; bases not matched to a gene: 8. Germline CDR1 and CDR2: LNHDA and SQIVND (reference sequence). The CDR3 length is 15 residues. The CDR3 protein is CASRLDRGSYYGYTF. The CDR3 DNA is TGTGCCAGTAGGCTTGACAGGGGGTCGTACTATGGCTACACCTTC.

The chain uses TRBV19 and TRBJ2-3; 8 nucleotides agree with TRBD1. With V trimmed by 4 bases and J by 2 bases, 2 bases remained unmatched. The V gene's germline CDR1 is LNHDA and CDR2 SQIVND (reference sequence). The CDR3 is 14 residues long. This chain's CDR3 is CASSRDRFTDTQYF. CDR3 sequence (DNA): TGTGCCAGTAGTAGGGACAGGTTCACAGATACGCAGTATTTT.

Comment on this clone: Distinct nucleotide sequences in the sample also encode this CDR3. The CDR3 region has the DNA TGTGCCAGCAGCCGCGACAGGCTTAAAGGGTATGGCTACACCTTC. This translates into CASSRDRLKGYGYTF. The chain combines TRBV7-2 with TRBJ1-2, with a tentative D call TRBD1 (6 bases). The CDR3 contains 15 residues. The ends were cut back, 5 bases at V and 5 bases at J, with 18 bases in the middle. Looked up from germline, CDR1 is SGHTA and CDR2 is FQGNSA.

The chain uses TRBV9 and TRBJ2-7; the D gene is possibly TRBD2 (6 bases). V lost 4 bases, J lost 7 bases, and 18 bases lay in between. Per germline, CDR1 SGDLS and CDR2 YYNGEE. This CDR3 comprises 14 residues. CDR3 amino acids: CASSPLGGWGEQYF. The CDR3 nucleotides read TGTGCCAGCAGCCCCCTAGGAGGGTGGGGGGAGCAGTACTTC.

The V gene is TRBV2, the J gene TRBJ1-2, with a possible D match to TRBD1 (6 bases). In germline, CDR1 is SNHLY, CDR2 FYNNEI. V was cut by 3 bases and J by 5 bases, with 10 bases left in between. The CDR3 runs to 13 residues. CDR3 protein: CASSERDTYGYTF. Written as DNA, the CDR3 is TGTGCCAGCAGTGAGAGGGACACTTATGGCTACACCTTC.

This chain links TRBV28 with TRBJ2-2; no reliable D call. In germline, CDR1 is MDHEN, CDR2 SYDVKM. V shed 4 bases and J shed 4 bases, with 16 bases lying between them. The CDR3 loop spans 16 amino acids. CDR3 residues: CASSSLGVDFTGELFF. The CDR3 bases are TGTGCCAGCAGTTCTCTCGGAGTAGACTTCACCGGGGAGCTGTTTTTT.

The chain carries TRBV19 and TRBJ1-5; perhaps TRBD1 as D (6 bases). This CDR3 has 15 residues. Germline CDR1 reads LNHDA; CDR2 reads SQIVND (reference sequence). Trimming shortened V by 1 base and J by 5 bases, and 12 bases separated the two germline ends. CDR3 loop: CASSIAQGNDQPQHF. The CDR3 bases are TGTGCCAGTAGTATAGCACAGGGAAACGATCAGCCCCAGCATTTT.

The genes are TRBV15 and TRBJ2-7; TRBD2 matches at 14 bases. The ends lost 0 bases at V and 2 bases at J; junction bases unmatched: 3. Germline CDR1 LNHNV, CDR2 YYDKDF (reference sequence). The CDR3 is 17 residues long. CDR3 protein: CATSRELGLAGAYEQYF. Written as DNA, the CDR3 is TGTGCCACCAGCAGAGAACTGGGACTAGCGGGAGCCTACGAGCAGTACTTC.